This T cell receptor (beta chain) was captured in a study of blood T cell repertoires in COVID-19. Study details: Material from acute and convalescent COVID-19 was sourced from the United States, Italy and Spain. The cDNA or gDNA used as material had been derived from T cells, B-cell-depleted T cells, or PBMCs.

Repertoires were generated with immunoSEQ multiplex PCR, while TCRdb's copy carries only in-frame clones and drops some. Of 200,000 to 250,000 clones listed, less than 90% are singletons. CDR3 length: 14 residues. Germline V gene sequence: CDR1 LNHDA, CDR2 SQIVND (reference sequence). With V trimmed by 4 bases and J by 11 bases, 10 bases remained unmatched. Sequencing was carried out using PBMCs or T cells enriched from blood (not recorded which). The genes are TRBV19 and TRBJ1-1; 10 bases are shared with TRBD1. The sequence derives from a young woman who had recovered from COVID-19. The CDR3 bases are TGTGCCAGTAGTACCCCCCGGGGACAGGGGACGGCTTTCTTT. Translated: CASSTPRGQGTAFF.